This T cell receptor (beta chain) was captured in a study of T cell responses to AZD1222 COVID-19 vaccine. Trimming removed 1 base from V and 3 bases from J; junction bases left unmatched: 1. Germline V lookup: CDR1 SEHNR, CDR2 FQNEAQ (reference sequence). The CDR3 runs 15 residues. Here immunoSEQ multiplex PCR was the method, and the copy in TCRdb shows in-frame clones only, minus some. The repertoire consists of approximately 67,000 clones, with roughly 89% occurring once and the leading ten covering about 2.7%. The specimen comprised peripheral blood, sampled on day 0 of AZD1222 vaccination. This sequence was found in an adult in good health. The V and J genes are TRBV7-9 and TRBJ2-7, with 12 bases lining up with TRBD2. The CDR3 sequence: CASSLETSGGYEQYF. The CDR3, as DNA: TGTGCCAGCAGCTTAGAGACTAGCGGGGGCTACGAGCAGTACTTC.